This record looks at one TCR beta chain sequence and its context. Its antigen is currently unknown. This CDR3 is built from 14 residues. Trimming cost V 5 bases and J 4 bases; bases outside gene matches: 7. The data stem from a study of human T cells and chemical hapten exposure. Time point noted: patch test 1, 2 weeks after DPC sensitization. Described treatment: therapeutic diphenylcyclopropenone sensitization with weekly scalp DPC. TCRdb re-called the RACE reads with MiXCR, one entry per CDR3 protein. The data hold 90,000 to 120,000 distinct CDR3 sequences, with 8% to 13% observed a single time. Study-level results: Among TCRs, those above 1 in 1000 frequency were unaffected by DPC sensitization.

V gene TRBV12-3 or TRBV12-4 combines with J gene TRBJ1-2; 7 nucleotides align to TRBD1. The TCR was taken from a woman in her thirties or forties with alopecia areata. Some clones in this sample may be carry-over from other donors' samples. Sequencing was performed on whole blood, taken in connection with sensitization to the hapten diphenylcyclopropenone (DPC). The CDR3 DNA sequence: TGTGCCAGCAGTCGACAGGGAGAGAGCTATGGCTACACCTTC. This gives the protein CASSRQGESYGYTF.